This entry lists 30 T cell receptor beta chains sequenced from one sample in a study of blood T cell repertoires in COVID-19. Sequencing used immunoSEQ multiplex PCR; TCRdb keeps in-frame clones, though not all of them. The table lists roughly 200,000 clones, around nine tenths of them singletons, with about 6.2% in the top ten. Sample: peripheral blood. These receptors were taken from a man aged 55 to 69 who had recovered from COVID-19.

J is TRBJ1-6 and V is TRBV6-1; no clear D. CDR3 size: 13 residues. Trimming took off 8 bases at V and 9 bases at J, with 14 bases between the two ends. Germline V gene sequence: CDR1 MNHNS, CDR2 SASEGT. In nucleotides, the CDR3 is TGTGCCAGCGAAGGAGCCGGGGTTTCACCCCTCCACTTT. Its protein is CASEGAGVSPLHF.

This clone was counted a few times. The chain uses TRBV4-2 and TRBJ1-2; 8 bases fit TRBD1. CDR1 and CDR2 from the germline V gene are LGHNA and YNFKEQ. The V and J ends lost 1 base and 5 bases, in that order; junction bases with no gene match: 6. The CDR3 is made up of 15 amino acids. The CDR3 reads CASSQVAGQAYGYTF. CDR3 coding DNA: TGTGCCAGCAGCCAAGTGGCGGGACAGGCGTATGGCTACACCTTC.

Only one count was recorded for this clone. The J gene is TRBJ1-4, the V gene TRBV24-1; TRBD1 matches 10 bases. The V gene end was trimmed by 4 bases and the J gene end by 6 bases; junction bases not matched to a gene: 4. Germline CDR1 and CDR2: KGHDR and SFDVKD. The CDR3 length is 15 residues. CDR3 coding DNA: TGTGCCACCAGTGACCCCGGGACAGGGGATGAAAAACTGTTTTTT. Its protein is CATSDPGTGDEKLFF.

The genes are TRBV30 and TRBJ2-3, with TRBD2 as a possible D gene (5 bases). From germline, CDR1 is GTSNPN and CDR2 SVGIG (reference sequence). The V end was cut by 4 bases, the J end by 7 bases, with 21 bases between. The CDR3 consists of 15 residues. CDR3 nucleotides: TGTGCCTGGACGGGTTCTAGCCCCGGTCCTTATACGCAGTATTTT. Translated: CAWTGSSPGPYTQYF.

V usage is TRBV5-5 and J usage is TRBJ1-6; no definite D call. V lost 2 bases to trimming and J lost 4 bases, with 16 bases between them. The CDR3 loop spans 17 amino acids. Per germline, CDR1 SGHKS and CDR2 YYEKEE (reference sequence). Here the CDR3 reads CASSFEPQAQYNSPLHF. CDR3 bases: TGTGCCAGCAGCTTCGAACCCCAGGCCCAATATAATTCACCCCTCCACTTT.

This clone was picked up one time. The chain is built from TRBV4-2 and TRBJ1-3; a possible D gene is TRBD1 (5 bases). V shed 4 bases and J shed 7 bases, with 23 bases lying between them. Germline lookup yields CDR1 LGHNA and CDR2 YNFKEQ. The CDR3 runs 17 residues. This CDR3 is CASSPSLGGTLGNTIYF. The CDR3 coding sequence is TGTGCCAGCAGCCCCTCTCTGGGGGGGACCTTGGGGAACACCATATATTTT.

The genes are TRBV6-2 or TRBV6-3 and TRBJ1-2; tentatively, D is TRBD1 (6 bases). The CDR3 totals 12 residues. Germline V gives CDR1 MNHEY, CDR2 SVGEGT. Trimming pared 6 bases from V and 6 bases from J, leaving 11 bases between. CDR3 region: CASSLNRDGYTF. CDR3 coding DNA: TGTGCCAGCAGCCTCAACAGGGATGGCTACACCTTC.

This clone has a handful of counts. This chain links TRBV18 with TRBJ2-3, with 9 bases aligning to TRBD2. V dropped 3 bases and J dropped 5; count of bases not matched to a gene: 6. Germline values: CDR1 KGHSH, CDR2 LQKENI. The CDR3 extends over 15 amino acids. The CDR3 spells CASSPASGEVDTQYF. CDR3 in DNA: TGTGCCAGCTCACCGGCTAGCGGGGAGGTAGATACGCAGTATTTT.

The V gene is TRBV7-2, the J gene TRBJ1-3, with D possibly being TRBD1 (6 bases). V was pared by 5 bases and J by 3 bases, with 14 bases between. In germline, CDR1 is SGHTA, CDR2 FQGNSA. There are 15 residues in the CDR3. The CDR3 reads CASSITGQSGNTIYF. CDR3 DNA sequence: TGTGCCAGCAGCATTACAGGGCAAAGTGGAAACACCATATATTTT.

The rearrangement joins TRBV11-2 to TRBJ1-5, with 8 positions matching TRBD1. Germline trimming cut 2 bases from V and 0 bases from J; bases unmatched to any gene: 12. Germline V gene data show CDR1 as SGHAT and CDR2 as FQNNGV. The CDR3 contains 19 residues. The CDR3 DNA reads as TGTGCCAGCAGCTTATGTTTGGGCAGGGGGCGCGATAGCAATCAGCCCCAGCATTTT. This encodes CASSLCLGRGRDSNQPQHF.

CDR3 DNA sequence: TGTGCCAGCAGTCCCCGACAGGGGAGAGGATCACCCCTCCACTTT. This translates into CASSPRQGRGSPLHF. The rearrangement joins TRBV28 to TRBJ1-6, with TRBD1 matching 8 bases. Germline V CDR1 and CDR2: MDHEN, SYDVKM. The J segment lost 10 bases and the V segment lost 5 bases, leaving 10 bases of the junction unmatched. The CDR3 consists of 15 residues.

The J gene is TRBJ1-2, the V gene TRBV29-1; weak D call: TRBD1 (5 bases). The germline V and J ends were trimmed by 1 base and 3 bases, with 15 bases remaining between them. The CDR3 has 15 residues. Germline values: CDR1 SQVTM, CDR2 ANQGSEA. The CDR3 DNA follows: TGCAGCGTTGAAGGGTCGGGGGGACTGGACTATGGCTACACCTTC. Its translation is CSVEGSGGLDYGYTF.

This clone was picked up many times. The CDR3 reads CASSQDIRGNGYTF. In nucleotides, the CDR3 is TGCGCCAGCAGCCAAGATATACGCGGGAATGGCTACACCTTC. The chain employs TRBV4-3 and TRBJ1-2, with no clear D. The V and J ends lost 0 bases and 6 bases respectively, with 11 bases between them. The germline V gene encodes CDR1 LGHNA and CDR2 YSLEER. The CDR3 totals 14 residues.

In its sample, this clone was seen once. The same CDR3 is also encoded by other DNA sequences in this sample. CDR3 in DNA: TGTGCCTGGAGTGGGACAGGGATGAACACTGAAGCTTTCTTT. As protein: CAWSGTGMNTEAFF. The gene calls are TRBV30 and TRBJ1-1; TRBD1 matches 8 bases. CDR1 is GTSNPN and CDR2 is SVGIG in the germline V gene (reference sequence). Trimming took 1 base from V and 0 from J; bases not matched to a gene: 1. CDR3 length equals 14 residues.

The V and J genes are TRBV29-1 and TRBJ2-3; TRBD2 matches 9 bases. This CDR3 contains 15 residues. The trim removed 7 bases at V and 2 bases at J, leaving 10 bases unmatched. Germline V gene lookup returns CDR1 SQVTM and CDR2 ANQGSEA. The CDR3 reads CSGKGSGGPTDTQYF. As DNA, the CDR3 is TGCAGCGGTAAAGGGAGCGGGGGGCCCACAGATACGCAGTATTTT.

The chain links TRBV29-1 to TRBJ2-7; the match to TRBD2 covers 12 bases. V trimming: 4 bases; J trimming: 4 bases; junction bases outside the gene matches: 5. The CDR3 contains 14 residues. CDR1 is SQVTM and CDR2 is ANQGSEA in the germline V gene. The CDR3: CSVVTSGSLYEQYF. The CDR3, as DNA: TGCAGCGTTGTGACTAGCGGGAGTTTATACGAGCAGTACTTC.

J is TRBJ1-5 and V is TRBV4-3; D is possibly TRBD1 (6 bases). V gave up 0 bases and J gave up 2 bases, with 11 bases separating them. The CDR3 sequence is 16 residues long. Germline lookup yields CDR1 LGHNA and CDR2 YSLEER. CDR3 loop: CASSQDGGAGNQPQHF. The CDR3 nucleotides read TGCGCCAGCAGCCAAGATGGGGGGGCGGGCAATCAGCCCCAGCATTTT.

The chain couples TRBV3-1 (or the pseudogene TRBV3-2) to TRBJ2-5; TRBD2 agrees at 13 bases. The trim removed 3 bases at V and 1 base at J, leaving 2 bases unmatched. This CDR3 has 16 residues. Germline V gene sequence: CDR1 LGHDT, CDR2 YNNKEL (reference sequence). This CDR3 reads CASSQGTSGVQETQYF. The CDR3 region has the DNA TGTGCCAGCAGCCAGGGGACTAGCGGGGTCCAAGAGACCCAGTACTTC.

The chain couples TRBV5-6 to TRBJ2-1; no firm D call. This CDR3 has 19 residues. Trimming pared 2 bases from V and 0 bases from J, leaving 21 bases between. The germline gives CDR1 SGHDT, CDR2 YYEEEE. DNA of the CDR3: TGTGCCAGCAGCTTAAGAGCAGGCCTGGGTATCCGCTCCTACAATGAGCAGTTCTTC. Protein sequence: CASSLRAGLGIRSYNEQFF.

The chain is built from TRBV5-4 and TRBJ2-1; 10 bases are shared with TRBD1. The CDR3 has 14 amino acids. V was clipped by 5 bases and J by 8 bases; unmatched bases: 7. The germline CDR1 and CDR2 sequences are SGHNT and YYREEE (reference sequence). CDR3 nucleotides: TGTGCCAGCAGTTGGGACAGGGGAAGGGATGAGCAGTTCTTC. Its translation: CASSWDRGRDEQFF.

The CDR3 loop is CASETGDSYEQYF. The CDR3 coding sequence is TGCGCCAGCGAGACAGGGGACTCCTACGAGCAGTACTTC. V gene TRBV5-1 combines with J gene TRBJ2-7; 8 nucleotides line up with TRBD1. The CDR3 loop spans 13 amino acids. The germline V gene has CDR1 SGHRS and CDR2 YFSETQ. The V segment lost 7 bases and the J segment 0 bases; nucleotides outside the gene matches: 3.

This chain uses TRBV11-3 with TRBJ2-3; a possible D gene is TRBD1 (5 bases). CDR1 SGHNT and CDR2 YENEEA come from the germline V gene. The CDR3 runs 12 residues. V lost 5 bases and J 5 bases, leaving 8 bases between the germline ends. The CDR3 loop is CASSAQGDTQYF. CDR3 nucleotides: TGTGCCAGCAGCGCCCAGGGAGATACGCAGTATTTT.

This clone was counted a few times. CDR3 nucleotides: TGTGCCAGCAGCGCCGGACAGGGGTTGAACGAGCAGTACTTC. Its translation is CASSAGQGLNEQYF. J is TRBJ2-7 and V is TRBV7-7; 9 bases are a match to TRBD1. V gave up 5 bases and J gave up 5 bases; unmatched junction bases: 7. The CDR3 covers 14 residues. Germline V gives CDR1 SSHAT, CDR2 FNYEAQ (reference sequence). The full variable domain, completed using reference TRBV7-7 and TRBJ2-7, is GAGVSQSPRYKVTKRGQDVTLRCDPISSHATLYWYQQALGQGPEFLTYFNYEAQPDKSGLPSDRFSAERPEGSISTLTIQRTEQRDSAMYRCASSAGQGLNEQYFGPGTRLTVT.

The V call is TRBV18, the J call TRBJ1-5; 9 nucleotides line up with TRBD1. The V and J ends lost 3 bases and 5 bases, in that order; junction bases with no gene match: 5. CDR3 length: 15 residues. Germline V gene data show CDR1 as KGHSH and CDR2 as LQKENI. CDR3 sequence reads: CASSPDRGPHQPQHF. In DNA, the CDR3 is TGTGCCAGCTCACCGGACAGGGGCCCTCATCAGCCCCAGCATTTT.

This clone was found once. This chain links TRBV5-6 with TRBJ2-3, with 10 nucleotides matching TRBD1. The V segment lost 5 bases and the J segment 1 base; nucleotides outside the gene matches: 1. CDR1 SGHDT and CDR2 YYEEEE come from the germline V gene. This CDR3 is built from 14 residues. The CDR3: CASRGTGGTDTQYF. Here the CDR3 DNA reads TGTGCCAGCAGGGGGACAGGGGGCACAGATACGCAGTATTTT.

This clone was seen just once. The genes are TRBV9 and TRBJ1-1, with TRBD1 matching over 10 bases. With V trimmed by 4 bases and J by 3 bases, 3 bases remained unmatched. CDR3 size: 14 residues. Germline V CDR1 and CDR2: SGDLS, YYNGEE. The CDR3 DNA follows: TGTGCCAGCAGCCTTGGGACAGGGGACACTGAAGCTTTCTTT. This gives the protein CASSLGTGDTEAFF. Combining the CDR3 with reference TRBV9 and TRBJ1-1 gives the whole variable domain DSGVTQTPKHLITATGQRVTLRCSPRSGDLSVYWYQQSLDQGLQFLIQYYNGEERAKGNILERFSAQQFPDLHSELNLSSLELGDSALYFCASSLGTGDTEAFFGQGTRLTVV.

J is TRBJ1-6 and V is TRBV6-5, with 8 bases aligning to TRBD1. Trimming removed 6 bases from V and 10 bases from J; junction bases left unmatched: 11. CDR3 length: 15 residues. Per the germline V gene, CDR1 is MNHEY and CDR2 is SVGAGI. As DNA, the CDR3 is TGTGCCAGCAGGAACCCGACAGGGGTTGGCTCACCCCTCCACTTT. Its translation is CASRNPTGVGSPLHF.

V usage is TRBV6-5 and J usage is TRBJ1-6; 7 nucleotides agree with TRBD1. The CDR3 length is 14 residues. Germline V lookup: CDR1 MNHEY, CDR2 SVGAGI. Trimming removed 6 bases from V and 7 bases from J; junction bases left unmatched: 6. The CDR3 region is CASRRDRDNSPLHF. The CDR3 nucleotides are TGTGCCAGCAGGAGAGACAGGGACAATTCACCCCTCCACTTT.

This chain uses TRBV19 with TRBJ1-4, with 10 positions matching TRBD1. The CDR3 spans 15 residues. J gave up 8 bases and V 4 bases, and 7 bases lay outside the gene matches. Germline V gene lookup returns CDR1 LNHDA and CDR2 SQIVND (reference sequence). Here the CDR3 DNA reads TGTGCCAGTAGTAGCATCGGGACAGGGGACGAAAAACTGTTTTTT. Its translation is CASSSIGTGDEKLFF. Filled out from reference TRBV19 and TRBJ1-4, the complete variable domain reads DGGITQSPKYLFRKEGQNVTLSCEQNLNHDAMYWYRQDPGQGLRLIYYSQIVNDFQKGDIAEGYSVSREKKESFPLTVTSAQKNPTAFYLCASSSIGTGDEKLFFGSGTQLSVL.

In its sample, this clone was seen once. This sequence joins TRBV28 and TRBJ1-6, with D possibly being TRBD1 (5 bases). Germline V gene lookup returns CDR1 MDHEN and CDR2 SYDVKM. Deletions cut 11 bases from V and 10 bases from J, with 18 bases between. The CDR3 runs 13 residues. The CDR3 DNA reads TGTGCCTTCCAGCCCGCCGGGGGGTCACCCCTCCACTTT. It is translated as CAFQPAGGSPLHF.